One sample yielded the 15 T cell receptor beta chains listed below, sequenced in a study of blood T cells in healthy people across ages. PCR was performed a second time for about 7 to 11 cycles using a sample-barcoded 5' primer and a J-beta primer mix. From the 5' RACE reads, TCRdb called clonotypes with MiXCR, one entry per CDR3 protein. The sample records about 1.4 million distinct CDR3 sequences, roughly 59% being singletons. The sequenced sample was blood. These receptors originate from a man aged 18 to 29 in good health.

This chain joins TRBV5-1 and TRBJ2-1; TRBD1 agrees at 7 bases. Germline V lookup: CDR1 SGHRS, CDR2 YFSETQ. Trimming removed 4 bases from V and 4 bases from J; junction bases left unmatched: 11. CDR3 length: 16 amino acids. CDR3 region: CASSQTGLGAYNEQFF. The CDR3 DNA reads as TGCGCCAGCAGCCAGACAGGGTTAGGGGCTTACAATGAGCAGTTCTTC.

This sequence joins TRBV5-5 and TRBJ1-1; 7 nucleotides align to TRBD1. Germline CDR1 SGHKS, CDR2 YYEKEE (reference sequence). CDR3 length equals 15 residues. The V gene end was trimmed by 3 bases and the J gene end by 0 bases; junction bases not matched to a gene: 5. CDR3 sequence reads: CASSSRDSMNTEAFF. The CDR3 DNA reads TGTGCCAGCAGCTCGCGGGACAGTATGAACACTGAAGCTTTCTTT.

The J gene is TRBJ2-4, the V gene TRBV3-1, with D possibly TRBD1 on 6 matching bases. V was clipped by 1 base and J by 7 bases, with 14 bases between them. The CDR3 totals 15 residues. CDR1 and CDR2 (germline): LGHDT, YNNKEL (reference sequence). The CDR3 nucleotides are TGTGCCAGCAGCCAAGGGGCAGGGGCTTTCAACATTCAGTACTTC. Protein sequence: CASSQGAGAFNIQYF.

The CDR3 bases are TGTGCCAGCAGTTACGGGACTAGCGGGAGAACAGATACGCAGTATTTT. Protein product: CASSYGTSGRTDTQYF. V and J are TRBV6-2 or TRBV6-3 and TRBJ2-3; 14 positions match TRBD2. J lost 3 bases, V lost 2 bases, and 1 base had no gene match. The CDR3 totals 16 residues. Germline V gives CDR1 MNHEY, CDR2 SVGEGT.

Worth noting for this clonotype: The junction differs from germline at one of its ends, possibly a read error. V usage is TRBV18 and J usage is TRBJ2-7; possibly TRBD2 for D (5 bases). CDR1 is KGHSH and CDR2 is LQKENI in the germline V gene. The CDR3 extends over 15 amino acids. DNA for the CDR3: TGTGCCAGCTCACCACCATACCAGGAGGCCTATGAGCAGTACTTC. Amino acid sequence: CASSPPYQEAYEQYF.

The gene calls are TRBV29-1 and TRBJ2-2; 7 nucleotides line up with TRBD2. The CDR3 extends over 14 amino acids. V shed 1 base and J 5 bases; nucleotides not matched to a gene: 4. The germline V gene encodes CDR1 SQVTM and CDR2 ANQGSEA. The CDR3 loop is CSVEGGGTTGELFF. CDR3 DNA sequence: TGCAGCGTTGAAGGGGGGGGAACTACCGGGGAGCTGTTTTTT.

This sequence joins TRBV5-1 and TRBJ2-1; a weak D match, TRBD2 (5 bases). V shed 0 bases and J shed 3 bases, with 13 bases lying between them. The V gene's germline CDR1 is SGHRS and CDR2 YFSETQ. The CDR3 loop spans 16 amino acids. CDR3 coding DNA: TGCGCCAGCAGCTTGGTAGGAGGTAATGTCTACAATGAGCAGTTCTTC. Its translation: CASSLVGGNVYNEQFF. Drawing the rest from reference TRBV5-1 and TRBJ2-1, the complete variable domain is KAGVTQTPRYLIKTRGQQVTLSCSPISGHRSVSWYQQTPGQGLQFLFEYFSETQRNKGNFPGRFSGRQFSNSRSEMNVSTLELGDSALYLCASSLVGGNVYNEQFFGPGTRLTVL.

The sample holds a few counts of this clonotype. V and J are TRBV27 and TRBJ2-7; D is undetermined. Between the trimmed V and J ends, which lost 6 bases and 6 bases, there was a span of 15 bases. Germline CDR1 and CDR2: MNHEY and SMNVEV (reference sequence). The CDR3 is 13 residues long. DNA of the CDR3: TGTGCCAGCAGCCCTAGTAGTTTCTCCGAGCAGTACTTC. Translating it yields CASSPSSFSEQYF.

The chain has TRBV6-2 or TRBV6-3 and TRBJ2-7; D is uncertain. Germline V gene data show CDR1 as MNHEY and CDR2 as SVGEGT. The V and J ends lost 4 bases and 3 bases respectively, with 25 bases between them. CDR3 length: 18 amino acids. CDR3 loop: CASSLEPPTGGLIYEQYF. For the CDR3, the DNA is TGTGCCAGCAGTTTGGAACCCCCGACCGGCGGCCTAATCTACGAGCAGTACTTC.

V is TRBV7-8 and J is TRBJ1-5; no definite D call. The CDR3 is made up of 14 amino acids. Trimming took off 1 base at V and 8 bases at J, with 12 bases between the two ends. Looked up from germline, CDR1 is SGHVS and CDR2 is FQNEAQ. The CDR3 nucleotides read TGTGCCAGCAGCTTAGTACGGCAGCACGAGCCCCAGCATTTT. Translation: CASSLVRQHEPQHF.

CDR3 bases: TGCGCCAGCAGCAGACGGGTGGGGGACAGATCCTACAATGAGCAGTTCTTC. It specifies CASSRRVGDRSYNEQFF. The chain is built from TRBV5-1 and TRBJ2-1; 7 bases line up with TRBD1. CDR3 length: 17 amino acids. Germline trimming cut 4 bases from V and 1 base from J; bases unmatched to any gene: 11. Germline CDR1 SGHRS, CDR2 YFSETQ.

The V gene is TRBV2, the J gene TRBJ2-1, with a weak D call TRBD2 (6 bases). Germline-derived CDR1 and CDR2 are SNHLY and FYNNEI. V lost 4 bases and J 5 bases, leaving 12 bases between the germline ends. There are 14 residues in the CDR3. Here the CDR3 reads CASSGVAANNEQFF. CDR3 coding DNA: TGTGCCAGCAGTGGGGTAGCGGCTAACAATGAGCAGTTCTTC.

The rearrangement uses TRBV6-5 and TRBJ1-1; D ambiguous. The CDR3 consists of 13 residues. V lost 8 bases, J lost 1 base, and 11 bases lay in between. From germline, CDR1 is MNHEY and CDR2 SVGAGI. The CDR3 loop is CASGSRRNTEAFF. As DNA, the CDR3 is TGTGCCAGCGGGAGCCGGAGGAACACTGAAGCTTTCTTT.

V and J are TRBV2 and TRBJ2-1; 9 bases line up with TRBD2. CDR1 and CDR2 from the germline V gene are SNHLY and FYNNEI. The CDR3 totals 15 residues. Germline trimming cut 8 bases from V and 0 bases from J; bases unmatched to any gene: 5. Written as DNA, the CDR3 is TGTGCCAGCCTCCTAGCGGGATACTCCTACAATGAGCAGTTCTTC. The encoded protein is CASLLAGYSYNEQFF.

The chain combines TRBV6-4 with TRBJ2-1; 8 bases align to TRBD2. Germline lookup yields CDR1 MRHNA and CDR2 SNTAGT. The CDR3 extends over 15 amino acids. Germline trimming cut 3 bases from V and 2 bases from J; bases unmatched to any gene: 3. CDR3 nucleotides: TGTGCCAGCAGTGAAGCGGGAGCCCCCTACAATGAGCAGTTCTTC. This codes for CASSEAGAPYNEQFF.